This TCR beta chain was captured by sequencing in a study of CD4 T cells in relation to SARS-CoV-2 and coronaviruses. Study in general: After approximately 10 days of antigen culture, PBMC TCR beta CDR3s were sequenced.

As regards this clone: No antigen is known for it.

The germline V gene has CDR1 SQVTM and CDR2 ANQGSEA. This CDR3 has 13 amino acids. V was shortened by 0 bases and J by 5 bases, with 10 bases between the two germline ends. The unexposed donors gave CD4+ T cells in about 2011-2018, prior to COVID-19. Isolation of CD4+ T cells took place after roughly nine days in culture. Cells permitting, SARS-CoV-2 S/N and four cold-coronavirus spikes were tested on unexposed-donor CD4+ T cells. The method was immunoSEQ multiplex PCR; TCRdb's version includes in-frame clones alone and lacks a portion of them. Here the sample spans some 21,000 clones, around 78% being singletons.

The chain is built from TRBV29-1 and TRBJ1-1; no reliable D call. The clonotype originates from a human donor in good health. The sequencing input was CD4+ T cells from PBMCs, cultured in vitro. The CDR3 sequence: CSVEDPGSTEAFF. The CDR3 DNA reads TGCAGCGTTGAAGATCCTGGCTCGACTGAAGCTTTCTTT.